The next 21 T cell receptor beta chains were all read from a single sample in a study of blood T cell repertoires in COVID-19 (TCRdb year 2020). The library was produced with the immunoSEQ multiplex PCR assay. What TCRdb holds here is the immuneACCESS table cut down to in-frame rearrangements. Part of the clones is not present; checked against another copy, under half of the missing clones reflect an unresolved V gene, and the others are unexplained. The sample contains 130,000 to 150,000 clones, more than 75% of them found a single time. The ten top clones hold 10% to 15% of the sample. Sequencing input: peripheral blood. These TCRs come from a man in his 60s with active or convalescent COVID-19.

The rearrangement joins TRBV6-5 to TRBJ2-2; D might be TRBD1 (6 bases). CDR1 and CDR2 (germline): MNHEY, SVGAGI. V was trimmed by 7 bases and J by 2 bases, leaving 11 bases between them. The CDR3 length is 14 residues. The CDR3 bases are TGTGCCAGCAAAACACAGGGAAACACCGGGGAGCTGTTTTTT. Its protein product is CASKTQGNTGELFF.

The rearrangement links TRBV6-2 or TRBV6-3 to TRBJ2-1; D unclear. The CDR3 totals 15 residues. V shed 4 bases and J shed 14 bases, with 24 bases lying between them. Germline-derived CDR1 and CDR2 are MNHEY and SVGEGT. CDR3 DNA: TGTGCCAGCAGTTCTAACCTCATCAACACCCCAGAGGAGTTCTTC. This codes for CASSSNLINTPEEFF.

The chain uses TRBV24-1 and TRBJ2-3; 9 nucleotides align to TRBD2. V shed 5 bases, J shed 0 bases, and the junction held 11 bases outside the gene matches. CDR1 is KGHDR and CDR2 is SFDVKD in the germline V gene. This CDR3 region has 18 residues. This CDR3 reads CATSGPLSGRFSTDTQYF. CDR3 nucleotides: TGTGCCACCAGTGGGCCCCTGAGCGGGAGGTTTAGCACAGATACGCAGTATTTT.

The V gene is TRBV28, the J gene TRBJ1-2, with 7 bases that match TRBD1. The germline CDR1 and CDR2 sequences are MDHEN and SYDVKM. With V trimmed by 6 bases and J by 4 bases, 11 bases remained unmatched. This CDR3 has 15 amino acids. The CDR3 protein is CASRGTGVRVYGYTF. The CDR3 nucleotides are TGTGCCAGCAGGGGAACAGGGGTTCGGGTCTATGGCTACACCTTC.

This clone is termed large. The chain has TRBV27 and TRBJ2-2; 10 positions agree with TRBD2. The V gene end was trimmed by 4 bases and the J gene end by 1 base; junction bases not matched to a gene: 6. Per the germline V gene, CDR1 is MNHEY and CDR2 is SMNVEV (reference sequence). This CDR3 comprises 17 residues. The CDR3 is CASSSNRLAGNTGELFF. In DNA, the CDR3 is TGTGCCAGCAGTTCCAACCGACTAGCGGGGAACACCGGGGAGCTGTTTTTT.

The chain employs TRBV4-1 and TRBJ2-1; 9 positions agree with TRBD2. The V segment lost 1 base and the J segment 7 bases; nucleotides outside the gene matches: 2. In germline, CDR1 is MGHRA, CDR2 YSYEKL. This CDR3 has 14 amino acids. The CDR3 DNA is TGCGCCAGCAGCCAAGTAGCGGGAGTAAATGAGCAGTTCTTC. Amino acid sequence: CASSQVAGVNEQFF.

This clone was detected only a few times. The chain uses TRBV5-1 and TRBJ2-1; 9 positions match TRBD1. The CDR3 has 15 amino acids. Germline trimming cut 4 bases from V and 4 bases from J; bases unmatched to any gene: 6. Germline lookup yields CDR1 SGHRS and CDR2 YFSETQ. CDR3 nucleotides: TGCGCCAGCAGCGCTTCACAGGGGGCGTACAATGAGCAGTTCTTC. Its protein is CASSASQGAYNEQFF.

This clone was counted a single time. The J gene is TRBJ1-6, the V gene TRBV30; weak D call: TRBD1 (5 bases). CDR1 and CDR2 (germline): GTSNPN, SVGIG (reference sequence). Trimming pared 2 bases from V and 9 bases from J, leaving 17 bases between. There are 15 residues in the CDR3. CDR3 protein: CAWSNRAGLSSPLHF. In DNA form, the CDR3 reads TGTGCCTGGAGTAACCGGGCAGGGTTGAGTTCACCCCTCCACTTT. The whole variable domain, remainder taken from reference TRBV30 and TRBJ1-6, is SQTIHQWPATLVQPVGSPLSLECTVEGTSNPNLYWYRQAAGRGLQLLFYSVGIGQISSEVPQNLSASRPQDRQFILSSKKLLLSDSGFYLCAWSNRAGLSSPLHFGNGTRLTVT.

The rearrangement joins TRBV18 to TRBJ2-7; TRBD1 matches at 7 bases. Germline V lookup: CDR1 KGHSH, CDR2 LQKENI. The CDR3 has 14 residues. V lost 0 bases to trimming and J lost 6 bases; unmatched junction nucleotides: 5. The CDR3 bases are TGTGCCAGCTCACCACCACAGGGGATAAGCGAGCAGTACTTC. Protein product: CASSPPQGISEQYF.

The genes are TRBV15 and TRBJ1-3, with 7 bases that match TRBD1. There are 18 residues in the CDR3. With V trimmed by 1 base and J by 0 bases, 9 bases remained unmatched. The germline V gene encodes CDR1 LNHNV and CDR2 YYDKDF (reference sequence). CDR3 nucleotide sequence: TGTGCCACCAGCAGAGGAGCGAGGGGGCCTGGCTCTGGAAACACCATATATTTT. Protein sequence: CATSRGARGPGSGNTIYF. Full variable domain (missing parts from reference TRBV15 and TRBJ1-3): DAMVIQNPRYQVTQFGKPVTLSCSQTLNHNVMYWYQQKSSQAPKLLFHYYDKDFNNEADTPDNFQSRRPNTSFCFLDIRSPGLGDTAMYLCATSRGARGPGSGNTIYFGEGSWLTVV.

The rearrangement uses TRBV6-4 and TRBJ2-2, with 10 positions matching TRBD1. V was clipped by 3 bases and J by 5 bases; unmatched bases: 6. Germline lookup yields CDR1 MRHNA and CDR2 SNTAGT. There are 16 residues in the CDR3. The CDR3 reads CASSEQGGQGTGELFF. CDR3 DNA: TGTGCCAGCAGTGAGCAAGGGGGACAGGGGACCGGGGAGCTGTTTTTT.

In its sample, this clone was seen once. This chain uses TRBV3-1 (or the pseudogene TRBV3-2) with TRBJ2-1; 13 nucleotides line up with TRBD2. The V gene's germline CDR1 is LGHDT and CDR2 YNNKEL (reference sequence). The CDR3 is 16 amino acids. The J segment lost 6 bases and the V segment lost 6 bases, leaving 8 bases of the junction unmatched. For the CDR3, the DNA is TGTGCCAGCAGTGGACTAGCGGGAGTACGTACCAATGAGCAGTTCTTC. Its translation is CASSGLAGVRTNEQFF.

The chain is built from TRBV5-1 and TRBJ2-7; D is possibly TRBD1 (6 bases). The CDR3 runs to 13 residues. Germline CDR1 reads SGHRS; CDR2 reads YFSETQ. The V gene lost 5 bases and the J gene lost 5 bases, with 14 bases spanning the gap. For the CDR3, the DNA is TGCGCCAGCAGTAGAGACAGGCCAGACGAGCAGTACTTC. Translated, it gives CASSRDRPDEQYF.

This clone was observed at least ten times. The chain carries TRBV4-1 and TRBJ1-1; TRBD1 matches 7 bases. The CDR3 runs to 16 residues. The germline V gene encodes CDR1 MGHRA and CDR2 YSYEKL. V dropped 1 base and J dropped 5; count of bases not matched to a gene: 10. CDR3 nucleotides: TGCGCCAGCAGCCAAGCTAGGAGGGGGCGCCTGACTGAAGCTTTCTTT. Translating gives CASSQARRGRLTEAFF.

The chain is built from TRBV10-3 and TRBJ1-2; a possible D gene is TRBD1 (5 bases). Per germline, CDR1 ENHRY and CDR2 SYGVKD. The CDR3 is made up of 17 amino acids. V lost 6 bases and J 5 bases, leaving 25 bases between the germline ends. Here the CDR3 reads CAISGGPGLRDDYGYTF. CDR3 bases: TGTGCCATCAGCGGGGGACCCGGGCTAAGGGATGATTATGGCTACACCTTC.

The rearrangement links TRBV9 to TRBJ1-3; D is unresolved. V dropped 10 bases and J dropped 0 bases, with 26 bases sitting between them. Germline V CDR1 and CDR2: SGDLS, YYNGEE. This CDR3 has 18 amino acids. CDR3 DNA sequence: TGTGCCCGTTCAGGATTTGCGGACTTACCGGTCTCTGGAAACACCATATATTTT. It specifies CARSGFADLPVSGNTIYF. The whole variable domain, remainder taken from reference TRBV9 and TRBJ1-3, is DSGVTQTPKHLITATGQRVTLRCSPRSGDLSVYWYQQSLDQGLQFLIQYYNGEERAKGNILERFSAQQFPDLHSELNLSSLELGDSALYFCARSGFADLPVSGNTIYFGEGSWLTVV.

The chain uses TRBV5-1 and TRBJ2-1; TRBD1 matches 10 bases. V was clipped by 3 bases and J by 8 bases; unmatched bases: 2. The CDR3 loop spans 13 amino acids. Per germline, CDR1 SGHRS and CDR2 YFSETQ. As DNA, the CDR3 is TGCGCCAGCAGCTGGGACAGGGGAGATGAGCAGTTCTTC. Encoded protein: CASSWDRGDEQFF.

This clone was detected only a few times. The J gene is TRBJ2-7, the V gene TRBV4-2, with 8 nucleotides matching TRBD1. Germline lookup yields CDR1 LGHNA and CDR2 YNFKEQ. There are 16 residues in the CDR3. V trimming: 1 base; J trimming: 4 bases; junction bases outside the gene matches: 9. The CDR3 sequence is CASSQVGQGIAYEQYF. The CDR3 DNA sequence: TGTGCCAGCAGCCAAGTCGGACAGGGCATTGCATACGAGCAGTACTTC.

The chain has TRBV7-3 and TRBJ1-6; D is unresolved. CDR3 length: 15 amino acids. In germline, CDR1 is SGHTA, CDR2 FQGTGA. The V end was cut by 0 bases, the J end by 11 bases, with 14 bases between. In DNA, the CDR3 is TGTGCCAGCAGCTTAACGGCGGGCGGCCTAGCACCCCTCCACTTT. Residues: CASSLTAGGLAPLHF. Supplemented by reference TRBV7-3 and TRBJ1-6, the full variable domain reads GAGVSQTPSNKVTEKGKYVELRCDPISGHTALYWYRQSLGQGPEFLIYFQGTGAADDSGLPNDRFFAVRPEGSVSTLKIQRTERGDSAVYLCASSLTAGGLAPLHFGNGTRLTVT.

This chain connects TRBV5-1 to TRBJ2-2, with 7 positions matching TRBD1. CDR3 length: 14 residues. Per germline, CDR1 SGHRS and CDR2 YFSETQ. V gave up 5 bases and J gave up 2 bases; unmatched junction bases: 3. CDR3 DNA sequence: TGCGCCAGCAGACAGGGGAGTAACACCGGGGAGCTGTTTTTT. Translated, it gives CASRQGSNTGELFF.

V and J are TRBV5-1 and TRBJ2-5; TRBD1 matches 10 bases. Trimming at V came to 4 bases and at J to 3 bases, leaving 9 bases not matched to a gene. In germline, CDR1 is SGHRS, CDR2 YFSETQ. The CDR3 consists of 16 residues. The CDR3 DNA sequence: TGCGCCAGCAGCCGTCTACCCGGGACAGGGGAAGAGACCCAGTACTTC. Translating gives CASSRLPGTGEETQYF.